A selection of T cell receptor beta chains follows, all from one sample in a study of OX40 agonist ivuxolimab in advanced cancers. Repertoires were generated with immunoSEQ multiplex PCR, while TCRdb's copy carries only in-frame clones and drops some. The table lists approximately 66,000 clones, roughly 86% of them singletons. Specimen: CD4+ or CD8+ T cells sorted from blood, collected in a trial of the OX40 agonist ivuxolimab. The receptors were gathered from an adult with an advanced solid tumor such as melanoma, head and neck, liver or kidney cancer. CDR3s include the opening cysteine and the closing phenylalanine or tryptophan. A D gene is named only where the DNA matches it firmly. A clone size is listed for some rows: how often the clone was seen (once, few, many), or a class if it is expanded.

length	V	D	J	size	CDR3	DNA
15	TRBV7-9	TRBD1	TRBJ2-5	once	CASSLTPDRAETQYF	TGTGCCAGCAGCTTAACCCCCGACAGGGCGGAGACCCAGTACTTC
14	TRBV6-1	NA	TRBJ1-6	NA	CASSGAGENSPLHF	TGTGCCAGCAGTGGCGCAGGGGAAAATTCACCCCTCCACTTT
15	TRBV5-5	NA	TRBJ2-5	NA	CASSFGPGSQETQYF	TGTGCCAGCAGCTTCGGTCCGGGGTCCCAAGAGACCCAGTACTTC
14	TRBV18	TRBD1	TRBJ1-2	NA	CASSPLGQDYGYTF	TGTGCCAGCTCACCGTTGGGACAGGATTATGGCTACACCTTC
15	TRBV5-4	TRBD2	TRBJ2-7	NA	CASSKRGNHVYEQYF	TGTGCCAGCAGTAAGCGGGGGAACCATGTCTACGAGCAGTACTTC
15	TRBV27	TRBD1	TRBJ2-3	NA	CASAPPGGVGDTQYF	TGTGCCAGCGCCCCCCCAGGGGGCGTTGGAGATACGCAGTATTTT
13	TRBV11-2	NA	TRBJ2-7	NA	CASSFGVGYEQYF	TGTGCCAGCAGCTTTGGGGTCGGCTACGAGCAGTACTTC
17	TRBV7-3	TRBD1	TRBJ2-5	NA	CASSFGQGAFEKETQYF	TGTGCCAGCAGCTTTGGGCAGGGGGCTTTTGAAAAGGAGACCCAGTACTTC
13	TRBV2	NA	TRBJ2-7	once	CASERVYYYEQYF	TGTGCCAGCGAACGGGTCTACTACTACGAGCAGTACTTC
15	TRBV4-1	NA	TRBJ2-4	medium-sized	CASSQDGWGDNIQYF	TGCGCCAGCAGCCAAGACGGCTGGGGAGACAACATTCAGTACTTC
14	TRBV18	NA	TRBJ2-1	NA	CASSPPSPDNEQFF	TGTGCCAGCTCACCACCGTCTCCCGACAATGAGCAGTTCTTC
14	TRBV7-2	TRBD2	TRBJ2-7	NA	CASSLSASGNEQYF	TGTGCCAGCAGCTTATCTGCTAGCGGGAACGAGCAGTACTTC
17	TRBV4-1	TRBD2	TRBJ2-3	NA	CASSQGGMGGSTDTQYF	TGCGCCAGCAGCCAAGGTGGAATGGGGGGGTCCACAGATACGCAGTATTTT
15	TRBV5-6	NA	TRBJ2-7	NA	CASTERGRGGYEQYF	TGTGCCAGCACCGAACGGGGGCGGGGAGGCTACGAGCAGTACTTC
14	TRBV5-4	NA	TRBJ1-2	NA	CASSFDEGNYGYTF	TGTGCCAGCAGCTTCGACGAGGGGAACTATGGCTACACCTTC
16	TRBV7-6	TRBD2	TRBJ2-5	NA	CASSQGTRGAHGTQYF	TGTGCCAGCAGCCAAGGGACTAGAGGGGCCCACGGGACCCAGTACTTC
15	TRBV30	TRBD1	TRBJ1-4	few	CAWSVARTGNEKLFF	TGTGCCTGGAGTGTCGCCAGGACAGGGAATGAAAAACTGTTTTTT
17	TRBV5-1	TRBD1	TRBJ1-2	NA	CASSPTAGTGGIYGYTF	TGCGCCAGCAGCCCGACAGCCGGGACAGGGGGAATCTATGGCTACACCTTC
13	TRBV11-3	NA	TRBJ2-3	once	CASQSARTDTQYF	TGTGCCAGCCAGTCGGCCCGGACAGATACGCAGTATTTT
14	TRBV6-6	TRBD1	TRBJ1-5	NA	CASTRQGANQPQHF	TGTGCCAGCACCCGACAGGGGGCAAATCAGCCCCAGCATTTT
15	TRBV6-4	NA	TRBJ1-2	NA	CASSDSSNSNYGYTF	TGTGCCAGCAGTGACTCGTCAAACAGCAACTATGGCTACACCTTC
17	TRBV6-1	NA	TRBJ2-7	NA	CASSEVSGQPRSYEQYF	TGTGCCAGCAGTGAAGTCTCCGGACAGCCCAGGTCCTACGAGCAGTACTTC
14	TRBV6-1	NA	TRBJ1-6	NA	CASSEHPPGSPLHF	TGTGCCAGCAGTGAACACCCCCCAGGGTCACCCCTCCACTTT
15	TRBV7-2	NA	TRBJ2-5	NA	CASSRPGGERKTQYF	TGTGCCAGCAGCCGACCAGGGGGGGAAAGAAAGACCCAGTACTTC
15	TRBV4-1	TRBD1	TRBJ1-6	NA	CASSRPGTGVTPLHF	TGCGCCAGCAGCCGCCCCGGGACAGGGGTAACACCCCTCCACTTT
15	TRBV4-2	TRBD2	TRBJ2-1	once	CASSSGTSAYNEQFF	TGTGCCAGCAGCTCCGGGACTAGCGCCTACAATGAGCAGTTCTTC
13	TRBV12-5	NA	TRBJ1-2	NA	CASGFSRGYGYTF	TGTGCTAGTGGTTTTAGCAGGGGATACGGCTACACCTTC
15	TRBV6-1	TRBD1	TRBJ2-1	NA	CASSEGGTGGYEQFF	TGTGCCAGCAGTGAAGGCGGGACAGGGGGCTATGAGCAGTTCTTC
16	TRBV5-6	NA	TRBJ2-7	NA	CASSLTGTLFSYEQYF	TGTGCCAGCAGCTTAACCGGGACCCTATTCTCCTACGAGCAGTACTTC
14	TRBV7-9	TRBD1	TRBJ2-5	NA	CASSFGQGWETQYF	TGTGCCAGCAGCTTCGGACAGGGCTGGGAGACCCAGTACTTC
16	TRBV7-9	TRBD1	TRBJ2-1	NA	CASSLTGQGGYNEQFF	TGTGCCAGCAGCTTAACGGGACAGGGGGGATACAATGAGCAGTTCTTC
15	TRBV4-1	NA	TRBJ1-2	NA	CASSRDIGRDYGYTF	TGCGCCAGCAGCCGCGACATTGGCAGGGACTATGGCTACACCTTC
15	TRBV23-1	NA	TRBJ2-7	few	CASSQFGVRPYEQYF	TGCGCCAGCAGTCAATTTGGGGTGAGGCCCTACGAGCAGTACTTC
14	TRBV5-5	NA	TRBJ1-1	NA	CASTPWGWGTEAFF	TGTGCCAGCACCCCGTGGGGTTGGGGCACTGAAGCTTTCTTT
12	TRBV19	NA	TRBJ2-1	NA	CASSLVYNEQFF	TGTGCCAGTAGTCTAGTCTACAATGAGCAGTTCTTC